A selection of T cell receptor delta chains follows, all from one sample in a study of gamma-delta chains in newborns, infants, children. TCRdb reapplied CATT to the reads. The data show about 5,700 delta-chain clones, about 0.43% seen once. Sequencing was performed on blood. The receptors here all came from a child who was a newborn, infant or young child, either healthy, febrile or measles-vaccinated (not recorded which). CDR3s include the opening cysteine and the closing phenylalanine or tryptophan. A D gene is named only where the DNA matches it firmly. Clone size is not always given. Where it is, it says once, few, many or a class for expanded clones.

TRDD3	TRDV2	TRDJ3	medium-sized	CACDTVLGDITSWDTRQMFF
TRDD3	TRDV2	TRDJ4	large	CACDKILGDTLIF
NA	TRDV2	TRDJ3	medium-sized	CACDDIAGSSWDTRQMFF
TRDD3	TRDV2	TRDJ3	large	CACDTGGSCSWDTRQMFF
TRDD3	TRDV2	TRDJ3	NA	CACDTLWGSSWDARQMFF
TRDD3	TRDV2	TRDJ3	large	CACDTGVTGGPGRTRQMFF
TRDD3	TRDV2	TRDJ2	medium-sized	CACDTVGDLTAQLFF
TRDD3	TRDV2	TRDJ3	few	CACDAIWDTMDTRQMFF
TRDD3	TRDV2	TRDJ3	NA	CACDVLGDTRASWDTRQMFF
TRDD3	TRDV2	TRDJ3	medium-sized	CACDPVLGSWDTRQMFF
TRDD3	TRAV29/DV5	TRDJ3	medium-sized	CAASSLYWGTRSWDTRQMFF
TRDD3	TRDV2	TRDJ3	medium-sized	CACDTGWGSSWDTRQMFF
TRDD3	TRDV2	TRDJ3	medium-sized	CACDSLGIIGSWDTRQMFF
NA	TRDV2	TRDJ3	few	CACNPTGSSWDTRQMFF
TRDD3	TRDV2	TRDJ1	medium-sized	CACDTGGYRDKLIF
TRDD3	TRDV2	TRDJ1	NA	CACEAVLGDKAHIYTDKLIF
TRDD3	TRDV2	TRDJ3	NA	CACDLLGATPSSWDTRQMFF
NA	TRDV3	TRDJ3	medium-sized	CAFTGDSSWDTRQMFF
TRDD3	TRDV2	TRDJ3	few	CAWHRTGGYISSWDTRQMFF
TRDD3	TRDV2	TRDJ3	medium-sized	CACDTVGIRFSWDTRQMFF
NA	TRDV2	TRDJ3	medium-sized	CACDTWVTSWDTRQMFF
TRDD3	TRDV2	TRDJ3	medium-sized	CACDKYWGTRSWDTRQMFF
TRDD3	TRDV2	TRDJ1	NA	CACDKLGGYTDKLIF
TRDD3	TRDV2	TRDJ3	medium-sized	CACDTGFGGSSSWDTRQMFF
TRDD3	TRDV2	TRDJ1	medium-sized	CACDSWGITDKLIF
TRDD3	TRDV2	TRDJ1	medium-sized	CACDSILGEYTDKLIF
TRDD3	TRDV2	TRDJ3	medium-sized	CACDTVTGDGSWDTRQMFF
TRDD3	TRDV2	TRDJ3	NA	CACDLTGGPISWDTRQMFF
NA	TRDV2	TRDJ3	medium-sized	CACDTWDTRQMFF
NA	TRDV2	TRDJ3	medium-sized	CACDTWGPSWDTRQMFF
NA	TRDV2	TRDJ3	few	CACDTVGSGDTRQMFF
TRDD3	TRDV2	TRDJ3	many	CACETPTGGLPSSWDTRQMFF
TRDD3	TRDV2	TRDJ2	medium-sized	CACDTVLGDTRGTAQLFF
TRDD3	TRDV2	TRDJ1	large	CACDLLGALYTDKLIF
TRDD3	TRDV2	TRDJ3	medium-sized	CACDWGNWDTRQMFF
TRDD3	TRDV2	TRDJ3	medium-sized	CACDTVGGYSWDTRQMFF
NA	TRDV2	TRDJ3	medium-sized	CACDTAGTSSWDTRQMFF
TRDD3	TRDV2	TRDJ1	medium-sized	CACDAVLGDKAQIYTDKLIF
TRDD3	TRDV2	TRDJ3	medium-sized	CACDTGWGSSWDTRQMFF
TRDD3	TRDV2	TRDJ3	large	CACDTGRKLGDTSWDTRQMFF
TRDD3	TRDV2	TRDJ3	large	CACDVLGIPWDTRQMFF
TRDD3	TRDV2	TRDJ3	medium-sized	CACDNTGGSWDTRQMFF
TRDD3	TRDV2	TRDJ3	medium-sized	CACDLLGDTPSSWDTRQMFF
TRDD3	TRDV2	TRDJ3	medium-sized	CACDTLLGDTLWDTRQMFF
TRDD3	TRDV2	TRDJ1	medium-sized	CACDTWGIADKLIF
TRDD3	TRDV2	TRDJ2	medium-sized	CACDTWGDTAQLFF
TRDD3	TRDV2	TRDJ2	medium-sized	CACDTKLGGSLTAQLFF
TRDD3	TRDV2	TRDJ3	medium-sized	CACDILFTGGYTVTWDTRQMFF
TRDD3	TRDV2	TRDJ2	medium-sized	CACDALGGGYGAQLFF
TRDD3	TRDV2	TRDJ3	medium-sized	CACDTAGGYWDTRQMFF
TRDD3	TRDV2	TRDJ3	NA	CACDTGGSYSWDTRQIFF
NA	TRDV2	TRDJ3	medium-sized	CACDTVGASSWDTRQMFF
NA	TRDV2	TRDJ3	few	CACDTVGDRHSWDTRQMFF
TRDD3	TRDV2	TRDJ1	medium-sized	CACDSLLGDTNTDKLIF
NA	TRDV2	TRDJ3	medium-sized	CACDTVGTSSWDTRQMFF
TRDD3	TRDV2	TRDJ3	medium-sized	CACDKVLGDTSWDTRQMFF
TRDD3	TRDV2	TRDJ3	few	CACDTVRMVWSTGDTEQVDSWDTRQMFF
TRDD3	TRDV2	TRDJ1	medium-sized	CACDSLSTGGYGKLIF
NA	TRAV29/DV5	TRDJ1	NA	CSVLLCSKRGLGVTDKLIF